The 27 T cell receptor beta chains below all came from one sample that was sequenced in a study of blood T cells in healthy people across ages. The authors ran a second PCR of 7 to 11 cycles using a sample-barcoded 5' primer and a J-beta primer mix. TCRdb fed the 5' RACE reads into MiXCR, producing one record per CDR3 protein. The repertoire has 750,000 to 950,000 distinct CDR3 sequences, roughly 24% of them found once; the top ten carry about 3%. This sample also belongs to another study, concerning T cells of mothers and their children.

Sample: blood. Source of these receptors: a boy aged 5-17 years in good health.

CDR3 DNA sequence: TGTGCCAGCAGCTTAGCTAGCGGGGGGGCCATGAGAAGGAAGCAGTTCTTC. As protein: CASSLASGGAMRRKQFF. This chain uses TRBV11-2 with TRBJ2-5; 12 bases align to TRBD2. The J call may be wrong; the DNA end is better matched by TRBJ2-1. The CDR3 consists of 17 residues. CDR1 and CDR2 from the germline V gene are SGHAT and FQNNGV.

This rearrangement joins TRBV7-6 to TRBJ2-3; possibly TRBD1 for D (6 bases). Germline loops: CDR1 SGHVS, CDR2 FNYEAQ. This CDR3 spans 15 amino acids. Trimming stripped 5 bases from V and 0 bases from J, with 12 bases between. CDR3 in DNA: TGTGCCAGCAGCATTGGACAGAGTAGCACAGATACGCAGTATTTT. This sequence encodes CASSIGQSSTDTQYF.

This clonotype was picked up a small number of times. This sequence joins TRBV5-1 and TRBJ2-2, with 12 bases identical to TRBD2. Germline V gene lookup returns CDR1 SGHRS and CDR2 YFSETQ. The CDR3 is made up of 17 amino acids. V lost 7 bases and J lost 6; bases outside the gene matches: 13. The DNA of the CDR3 is TGCGCCAGCGCCTCACTAGGACTAGCGGGGCCTTCCGGGGAGCTGTTTTTT. Its protein is CASASLGLAGPSGELFF.

This sequence joins TRBV20-1 and TRBJ2-4, with TRBD1 identical over 8 bases. This CDR3 contains 16 residues. From germline, CDR1 is DFQATT and CDR2 SNEGSKA (reference sequence). J was trimmed by 0 bases and V by 3 bases; bases with no gene match: 7. Here the CDR3 DNA reads TGCAGTGCTAGGCACAGGGGGAGCTTAGCCAAAAACATTCAGTACTTC. Its protein product is CSARHRGSLAKNIQYF.

This clonotype was found a few times. V is TRBV15 and J is TRBJ2-7; 9 nucleotides line up with TRBD1. V trimming: 5 bases; J trimming: 2 bases; junction bases outside the gene matches: 7. This CDR3 region has 15 residues. CDR1 LNHNV and CDR2 YYDKDF come from the germline V gene (reference sequence). This CDR3 is CATSGRGTGTYEQYF. The CDR3 coding sequence is TGTGCCACCAGCGGTCGGGGGACAGGGACCTACGAGCAGTACTTC.

The chain carries TRBV19 and TRBJ2-1, with TRBD2 matching over 12 bases. Germline values: CDR1 LNHDA, CDR2 SQIVND (reference sequence). The CDR3 sequence is 18 residues long. V shed 3 bases and J 0 bases; nucleotides not matched to a gene: 6. The CDR3 DNA follows: TGTGCCAGTAGTATTAGGACTAGCGGGGCCTACTCCTACAATGAGCAGTTCTTC. Translating gives CASSIRTSGAYSYNEQFF.

This clonotype was found many times. The rearrangement links TRBV2 to TRBJ2-6; D is perhaps TRBD1 or TRBD2 (6 bases each). The CDR3 runs to 17 residues. The germline V gene encodes CDR1 SNHLY and CDR2 FYNNEI. Between the trimmed V and J ends, which lost 4 bases and 0 bases, there was a span of 13 bases. The CDR3 nucleotides read TGTGCCAGCAGTGGCAGGGGAGGTTTCTCTGGGGCCAACGTCCTGACTTTC. Protein: CASSGRGGFSGANVLTF.

This clonotype has just a few counts. V usage is TRBV11-1 and J usage is TRBJ2-1, with TRBD2 matching over 11 bases. From germline, CDR1 is SGHAT and CDR2 FQDESV (reference sequence). V was pared by 5 bases and J by 5 bases, with 5 bases of the junction left unmatched. CDR3 length: 15 amino acids. CDR3 residues: CASSPQGLADNEQFF. The CDR3 DNA is TGTGCCAGCAGCCCTCAGGGACTAGCGGACAATGAGCAGTTCTTC. Supplemented by reference TRBV11-1 and TRBJ2-1, the full variable domain reads EAEVAQSPRYKITEKSQAVAFWCDPISGHATLYWYRQILGQGPELLVQFQDESVVDDSQLPKDRFSAERLKGVDSTLKIQPAELGDSAMYLCASSPQGLADNEQFFGPGTRLTVL.

In its sample, this clonotype was seen a few times. This chain connects TRBV2 to TRBJ2-1, with D perhaps given as TRBD1 or TRBD2 (5 bases each). The CDR3 length is 13 residues. The germline V gene has CDR1 SNHLY and CDR2 FYNNEI. V was pared by 8 bases and J by 4 bases, with 12 bases between. The CDR3 DNA follows: TGTGCCAGCCAAGAGGGGCTATACAATGAGCAGTTCTTC. This encodes CASQEGLYNEQFF.

The V call is TRBV29-1, the J call TRBJ2-1; D remains ambiguous. V was trimmed by 3 bases and J by 1 base, leaving 13 bases between them. The length of the CDR3 is 15 residues. The V gene's germline CDR1 is SQVTM and CDR2 ANQGSEA. DNA for the CDR3: TGCAGCGTTGAGGACCTGCCGTCGTCCTACAATGAGCAGTTCTTC. Translating it yields CSVEDLPSSYNEQFF.

In DNA, the CDR3 is TGTGCCAGCAGTGAATTGACACAGGGGCCACTGACCCAGTACTTC. As protein: CASSELTQGPLTQYF. V gene TRBV6-1 combines with J gene TRBJ2-5; 7 bases map to TRBD1. The V gene's germline CDR1 is MNHNS and CDR2 SASEGT. This CDR3 region has 15 residues. Losses at the gene ends were 2 bases for V and 7 bases for J; bases not matched to a gene: 10.

This clonotype has a handful of counts. The rearrangement joins TRBV12-3 or TRBV12-4 to TRBJ2-2; the match to TRBD1 covers 12 bases. V shed 3 bases, J shed 6 bases, and the junction held 8 bases outside the gene matches. The CDR3 totals 17 residues. DNA of the CDR3: TGTGCCAGCAGTTTTCTCAAGGGGACAGGGGGCCCCGGGGAGCTGTTTTTT. This encodes CASSFLKGTGGPGELFF.

This clonotype appeared a single time. The V gene is TRBV6-1, the J gene TRBJ2-5; TRBD2 agrees at 9 bases. This CDR3 has 16 amino acids. Germline lookup yields CDR1 MNHNS and CDR2 SASEGT. Trimming removed 3 bases from V and 5 bases from J; junction bases left unmatched: 10. In nucleotides, the CDR3 is TGTGCCAGCAGTGACCCTAATAGCGGGGGCCGCGAGACCCAGTACTTC. Protein: CASSDPNSGGRETQYF.

This clonotype has more than one count but fewer than ten. This rearrangement joins TRBV27 to TRBJ1-2; D is undetermined. With 6 bases removed from V and 3 bases from J, the gap between germline ends came to 20 bases. The CDR3 loop spans 16 amino acids. Germline V gene data show CDR1 as MNHEY and CDR2 as SMNVEV (reference sequence). CDR3 sequence: CASRADFGSGDYGYTF. CDR3 in DNA: TGTGCCAGCAGAGCTGATTTCGGGTCTGGGGACTATGGCTACACCTTC.

This rearrangement joins TRBV7-2 to TRBJ1-5, with 8 bases matching TRBD1. The CDR3 is 16 residues long. Germline V gene lookup returns CDR1 SGHTA and CDR2 FQGNSA. V was pared by 5 bases and J by 0 bases, with 6 bases of the junction left unmatched. CDR3 nucleotide sequence: TGTGCCAGCAGCCCCCAGGGGGCCGGTAGCAATCAGCCCCAGCATTTT. Amino acids: CASSPQGAGSNQPQHF.

The V and J genes are TRBV7-9 and TRBJ2-1, with 9 bases aligning to TRBD1. V lost 6 bases to trimming and J lost 5 bases; unmatched junction nucleotides: 11. The CDR3 spans 16 residues. Germline V lookup: CDR1 SEHNR, CDR2 FQNEAQ (reference sequence). CDR3 amino acids: CASRLPGQGSDNEQFF. Here the CDR3 DNA reads TGTGCCAGCAGGTTACCGGGACAGGGATCTGACAATGAGCAGTTCTTC.

This chain links TRBV12-3 or TRBV12-4 with TRBJ2-6; 7 nucleotides align to TRBD1. CDR3 size: 18 residues. V was pared by 7 bases and J by 1 base, with 13 bases of the junction left unmatched. This chain's CDR3 is CASKGVTGKMSGANVLTF. The DNA of the CDR3 is TGTGCCAGCAAAGGAGTGACAGGGAAGATGTCTGGGGCCAACGTCCTGACTTTC.

The sample holds a few counts of this clonotype. The chain links TRBV6-6 to TRBJ1-4, with 8 bases matching TRBD1. Germline V gene lookup returns CDR1 MNHNY and CDR2 SVGAGI (reference sequence). J was trimmed by 6 bases and V by 6 bases; bases with no gene match: 6. This CDR3 comprises 14 residues. Here the CDR3 reads CASSTGGWDEKLFF. CDR3 coding DNA: TGTGCCAGCAGCACAGGGGGTTGGGATGAAAAACTGTTTTTT.

This clonotype has just one count. The gene calls are TRBV7-2 and TRBJ2-4; the D gene is possibly TRBD1 (5 bases). CDR1 and CDR2 from the germline V gene are SGHTA and FQGNSA. The germline V and J ends were trimmed by 1 base and 0 bases, with 13 bases remaining between them. The CDR3 has 17 amino acids. The CDR3 is CASSLGQGSVAKNIQYF. CDR3 DNA: TGTGCCAGCAGCTTAGGCCAGGGTTCGGTAGCCAAAAACATTCAGTACTTC.

Only a few counts were recorded for this clonotype. The chain joins TRBV29-1 to TRBJ2-3; D might be TRBD1 (6 bases). Germline V gene sequence: CDR1 SQVTM, CDR2 ANQGSEA. Trimming removed 2 bases at V and 5 bases at J, with 17 bases between. CDR3 size: 15 residues. The CDR3 DNA reads TGCAGCGTTGAACCACAGGGTGGGGTCGGAGATACGCAGTATTTT. Amino acid sequence: CSVEPQGGVGDTQYF.

The chain couples TRBV4-1 to TRBJ2-7, with D unclear. Trimming took 5 bases from V and 4 from J, leaving 18 bases between them. Germline CDR1 reads MGHRA; CDR2 reads YSYEKL. CDR3 size: 15 residues. This CDR3 reads CASSIRVSIGYEQYF. In nucleotides, the CDR3 is TGCGCCAGCAGCATAAGGGTTTCGATCGGATACGAGCAGTACTTC.

This clonotype was counted a few times. The rearrangement joins TRBV29-1 to TRBJ2-5; no clear D. V dropped 7 bases and J dropped 2 bases, with 11 bases sitting between them. The CDR3 contains 12 residues. Germline values: CDR1 SQVTM, CDR2 ANQGSEA. CDR3 nucleotides: TGCAGCGGCACCGGGCCTCAAGAGACCCAGTACTTC. This translates into CSGTGPQETQYF.

This chain links TRBV6-2 or TRBV6-3 with TRBJ2-7, with 7 bases matching TRBD2. TRBJ2-1 matches the DNA end more closely, so the J call is doubtful. Looked up from germline, CDR1 is MNHEY and CDR2 is SVGEGT. The CDR3 loop spans 15 amino acids. As DNA, the CDR3 is TGTGCCAGCACCACGACTAGCTTCGCCTACAATGAGCAGTTCTTC. Translating it yields CASTTTSFAYNEQFF.

This clonotype was found a few times. The chain combines TRBV20-1 with TRBJ2-7; 7 nucleotides align to TRBD2. CDR1 is DFQATT, CDR2 SNEGSKA, per germline (reference sequence). The CDR3 length is 11 residues. CDR3 in DNA: TGCAGCGCTCCGGGGGGTGGCGAGCAGTACTTC. Translated, it gives CSAPGGGEQYF.

This clonotype was seen only a few times. V usage is TRBV5-1 and J usage is TRBJ2-2, with D tentatively TRBD1 (5 bases). CDR1 and CDR2 (germline): SGHRS, YFSETQ. The length of the CDR3 is 16 residues. The germline V and J ends were trimmed by 1 base and 0 bases, with 10 bases remaining between them. The CDR3 loop reads CASSLSGLANTGELFF. Here the CDR3 DNA reads TGCGCCAGCAGCTTGTCAGGGCTCGCGAACACCGGGGAGCTGTTTTTT. Complete variable domain (other parts from reference TRBV5-1 and TRBJ2-2): KAGVTQTPRYLIKTRGQQVTLSCSPISGHRSVSWYQQTPGQGLQFLFEYFSETQRNKGNFPGRFSGRQFSNSRSEMNVSTLELGDSALYLCASSLSGLANTGELFFGEGSRLTVL.

The chain links TRBV30 to TRBJ1-6, with unresolved D. CDR3 length: 9 residues. Trimming left V 8 bases short and J 8 bases short, with 4 bases between. The germline gives CDR1 GTSNPN, CDR2 SVGIG (reference sequence). The CDR3 coding sequence is TGTGCCGGAGATTCACCCCTCCACTTT. Its translation is CAGDSPLHF. The full variable domain, in which reference TRBV30 and TRBJ1-6 provide the parts outside the CDR3, is SQTIHQWPATLVQPVGSPLSLECTVEGTSNPNLYWYRQAAGRGLQLLFYSVGIGQISSEVPQNLSASRPQDRQFILSSKKLLLSDSGFYLCAGDSPLHFGNGTRLTVT.

This chain links TRBV5-5 with TRBJ1-4; D unresolved. This CDR3 contains 14 residues. The germline CDR1 and CDR2 sequences are SGHKS and YYEKEE (reference sequence). Deletions cut 9 bases from V and 0 bases from J, with 12 bases between. The CDR3 DNA reads TGTGCCATCCCGAAGAGGACAACTAATGAAAAACTGTTTTTT. Its translation: CAIPKRTTNEKLFF.